The next 32 T cell receptor beta chains were all read from a single sample in a study of CD8+ T cells in alopecia areata. Sequencing used cDNA as its template, made by extracting RNA and reverse transcribing it. Sequencing was performed with immunoSEQ multiplex PCR; in TCRdb, only in-frame clones are kept and a portion is missing. The sample includes over 120,000 clones, roughly 64% of them seen just once. Sequencing used CD4+ T cells sorted from blood, obtained at week 0. The source of these receptors is a human donor with alopecia areata.

V usage is TRBV18 and J usage is TRBJ2-5; TRBD1 matches 7 bases. Germline assignment: CDR1 KGHSH and CDR2 LQKENI. Germline trimming cut 2 bases from V and 4 bases from J; bases unmatched to any gene: 7. This CDR3 contains 15 residues. The CDR3 sequence is CASSPNRPGGETQYF. The CDR3 bases are TGTGCCAGCTCACCAAACCGGCCAGGGGGAGAGACCCAGTACTTC.

The chain is built from TRBV29-1 and TRBJ2-7; TRBD2 is a possible D gene (6 bases). Germline V gives CDR1 SQVTM, CDR2 ANQGSEA. The CDR3 is 13 amino acids. The V end lost 6 bases, the J end lost 1 base, and 13 bases lay between the germline ends. CDR3 protein: CSVDSGRSYEQYF. The CDR3 region has the DNA TGCAGCGTGGATTCAGGGAGGTCCTACGAGCAGTACTTC.

In this sample, this clone turned up a few times. The chain joins TRBV7-8 to TRBJ2-3, with D tentatively TRBD1 or TRBD2 (5 bases each). V shed 5 bases and J shed 5 bases, with 17 bases lying between them. There are 15 residues in the CDR3. Germline V gene lookup returns CDR1 SGHVS and CDR2 FQNEAQ. CDR3 loop: CASSPWRFGGDTQYF. The CDR3 DNA reads as TGTGCCAGCAGCCCCTGGCGATTTGGGGGAGATACGCAGTATTTT.

This chain links TRBV7-9 with TRBJ2-1; TRBD2 matches 9 bases. The CDR3 is made up of 16 amino acids. V lost 4 bases to trimming and J lost 7 bases; unmatched junction nucleotides: 11. Germline V gene data show CDR1 as SEHNR and CDR2 as FQNEAQ (reference sequence). The CDR3 DNA reads as TGTGCCAGCAGCTCGGGACCGGGACTAGCTGCGAATGAGCAGTTCTTC. Translation: CASSSGPGLAANEQFF.

The chain employs TRBV6-5 and TRBJ1-6; no reliable D call. Trimming removed 0 bases at V and 5 bases at J, with 8 bases between. The germline CDR1 and CDR2 sequences are MNHEY and SVGAGI. This CDR3 has 15 amino acids. Here the CDR3 reads CASSYSRQDNSPLHF. CDR3 nucleotides: TGTGCCAGCAGTTACTCTAGGCAGGATAATTCACCCCTCCACTTT.

The V gene is TRBV27, the J gene TRBJ1-2, with D perhaps matching TRBD1 (5 bases). Germline CDR1 reads MNHEY; CDR2 reads SMNVEV (reference sequence). The V gene lost 4 bases and the J gene lost 5 bases, with 8 bases spanning the gap. The CDR3 is made up of 12 amino acids. The CDR3 spells CASSSDRYGYTF. In DNA form, the CDR3 reads TGTGCCAGCAGTTCCGACAGATATGGCTACACCTTC.

V usage is TRBV7-9 and J usage is TRBJ2-1; the D gene could be TRBD1 or TRBD2 (5 bases each). With 5 bases removed from V and 11 bases from J, the gap between germline ends came to 13 bases. CDR3 size: 12 residues. CDR1 and CDR2 from the germline V gene are SEHNR and FQNEAQ (reference sequence). CDR3: CASSPGGTKQFF. The CDR3 coding sequence is TGTGCCAGCAGCCCAGGTGGGACCAAGCAGTTCTTC.

The chain recombines TRBV11-2 with TRBJ2-7; possible D gene TRBD2, 5 bases. The V gene's germline CDR1 is SGHAT and CDR2 FQNNGV. V was clipped by 5 bases and J by 3 bases, with 11 bases between them. This CDR3 contains 13 residues. The CDR3 sequence is CASSRTGVYEQYF. In nucleotides, the CDR3 is TGTGCCAGCAGCCGGACCGGGGTCTACGAGCAGTACTTC.

The chain is built from TRBV6-1 and TRBJ1-5; D gene uncertain. V shed 2 bases and J shed 4 bases, with 9 bases lying between them. Germline V gene sequence: CDR1 MNHNS, CDR2 SASEGT. The CDR3 consists of 14 residues. This chain's CDR3 is CASSEIGLNQPQHF. The CDR3 coding sequence is TGTGCCAGCAGTGAAATCGGATTAAATCAGCCCCAGCATTTT.

The V call is TRBV7-9, the J call TRBJ1-1; D call uncertain. The V and J ends lost 5 bases and 6 bases respectively, with 16 bases between them. The CDR3 covers 14 residues. Germline CDR1 reads SEHNR; CDR2 reads FQNEAQ (reference sequence). This CDR3 is CASSPPEGISEAFF. In nucleotides, the CDR3 is TGTGCCAGCAGCCCCCCGGAAGGGATCTCTGAAGCTTTCTTT.

The chain couples TRBV2 to TRBJ2-5, with D uncertain. There are 12 residues in the CDR3. Deletions cut 7 bases from V and 4 bases from J, with 10 bases between. Germline V gene lookup returns CDR1 SNHLY and CDR2 FYNNEI. The CDR3 DNA is TGTGCCAGCATGGCCAGGAGAGAGACCCAGTACTTC. Residues: CASMARRETQYF. The full variable domain, completed using reference TRBV2 and TRBJ2-5, is EPEVTQTPSHQVTQMGQEVILRCVPISNHLYFYWYRQILGQKVEFLVSFYNNEISEKSEIFDDQFSVERPDGSNFTLKIRSTKLEDSAMYFCASMARRETQYFGPGTRLLVL.

The CDR3 DNA reads as TGCAGCGTCAGACAGCCGAATCAGCCCCAGCATTTT. This codes for CSVRQPNQPQHF. The chain uses TRBV29-1 and TRBJ1-5; the D gene is possibly TRBD1 (5 bases). The CDR3 loop spans 12 amino acids. Trimming took off 6 bases at V and 4 bases at J, with 10 bases between the two ends. CDR1 and CDR2 (germline): SQVTM, ANQGSEA.

The chain employs TRBV6-1 and TRBJ2-5; D may be TRBD2 (5 bases). In germline, CDR1 is MNHNS, CDR2 SASEGT. This CDR3 is 14 amino acids long. V was clipped by 3 bases and J by 0 bases, with 8 bases between them. The CDR3 reads CASSEGANQETQYF. The CDR3 DNA is TGTGCCAGCAGTGAGGGAGCGAACCAAGAGACCCAGTACTTC.

The V gene is TRBV13, the J gene TRBJ2-7; 9 positions agree with TRBD1. CDR3 length equals 15 residues. Germline assignment: CDR1 PRHDT and CDR2 FYEKMQ (reference sequence). V dropped 4 bases and J dropped 2; count of bases not matched to a gene: 6. The CDR3 DNA reads as TGTGCCAGCAGCTCTCATAGGACAGGGGCCTACGAGCAGTACTTC. Encoded protein: CASSSHRTGAYEQYF. The full variable domain, its missing parts supplied by reference TRBV13 and TRBJ2-7, is AAGVIQSPRHLIKEKRETATLKCYPIPRHDTVYWYQQGPGQDPQFLISFYEKMQSDKGSIPDRFSAQQFSDYHSELNMSSLELGDSALYFCASSSHRTGAYEQYFGPGTRLTVT.

The chain uses TRBV11-2 and TRBJ2-1; 8 positions agree with TRBD1. The CDR3 sequence is 15 residues long. J lost 8 bases, V lost 4 bases, and 10 bases had no gene match. Germline CDR1 reads SGHAT; CDR2 reads FQNNGV. The CDR3 DNA reads TGTGCCAGCAGCTCAGCTCAGGGGGCTGGACATGAGCAGTTCTTC. It is translated as CASSSAQGAGHEQFF.

V gene TRBV5-1 combines with J gene TRBJ2-3; D gene ambiguous. Trimming removed 1 base at V and 1 base at J, with 7 bases between. Germline V lookup: CDR1 SGHRS, CDR2 YFSETQ. CDR3 length: 14 residues. The CDR3 DNA is TGCGCCAGCAGCTTGAATCCTGGCACAGATACGCAGTATTTT. It translates to CASSLNPGTDTQYF.

This clone was seen only a few times. The chain recombines TRBV6-5 with TRBJ1-1; 7 bases are a match to TRBD1. Trimming cost V 4 bases and J 3 bases; bases outside gene matches: 2. Germline V gene sequence: CDR1 MNHEY, CDR2 SVGAGI. This CDR3 comprises 13 residues. CDR3 bases: TGTGCCAGCAGTTGGACAGGCGACACTGAAGCTTTCTTT. Translating gives CASSWTGDTEAFF.

This chain joins TRBV4-1 and TRBJ2-7; D may be TRBD1 or TRBD2 (6 bases each). V was shortened by 0 bases and J by 2 bases, with 14 bases between the two germline ends. The CDR3 consists of 16 residues. Germline CDR1 and CDR2: MGHRA and YSYEKL. The CDR3 region is CASSQERGAGTYEQYF. The CDR3 DNA reads TGCGCCAGCAGCCAAGAAAGGGGGGCAGGAACCTACGAGCAGTACTTC.

V usage is TRBV15 and J usage is TRBJ1-4; D is unresolved. This CDR3 comprises 13 residues. V was clipped by 0 bases and J by 7 bases, with 6 bases between them. The germline V gene has CDR1 LNHNV and CDR2 YYDKDF (reference sequence). The CDR3 DNA sequence: TGTGCCACCAGCAGAGATCGGGGTGAAAAACTGTTTTTT. Its protein product is CATSRDRGEKLFF.

The V and J genes are TRBV5-1 and TRBJ1-6; maybe TRBD1 (5 bases). CDR1 SGHRS and CDR2 YFSETQ come from the germline V gene. V shed 1 base and J shed 5 bases, with 7 bases lying between them. CDR3 length: 14 residues. CDR3 DNA sequence: TGCGCCAGCAGCTTGCGACAGAATAATTCACCCCTCCACTTT. Translating it yields CASSLRQNNSPLHF.

The V and J genes are TRBV7-9 and TRBJ2-3; TRBD1 aligns across 7 bases. Germline CDR1 and CDR2: SEHNR and FQNEAQ (reference sequence). Unmatched junction bases numbered 2, after V lost 1 base and J lost 1 base. This CDR3 contains 15 residues. The CDR3 bases are TGTGCCAGCAGCTTAGTAGGGGGCGGCACAGATACGCAGTATTTT. As protein: CASSLVGGGTDTQYF.

This clone was seen only once. The chain recombines TRBV18 with TRBJ2-7, with D hard to call. Germline CDR1 is KGHSH and CDR2 is LQKENI. The CDR3 runs 14 residues. Trimming removed 1 base from V and 6 bases from J, with 13 bases in between. CDR3 DNA: TGTGCCAGCTCACCACGAGGCAGTCCTAGCGAGCAGTACTTC. This gives the protein CASSPRGSPSEQYF.

J is TRBJ1-4 and V is TRBV9; the match to TRBD1 covers 9 bases. The CDR3 contains 15 residues. V was pared by 2 bases and J by 8 bases, with 7 bases of the junction left unmatched. CDR1 and CDR2 from the germline V gene are SGDLS and YYNGEE. The CDR3 loop reads CASSVGQGLSEKLFF. Here the CDR3 DNA reads TGTGCCAGCAGCGTCGGACAGGGGTTATCGGAAAAACTGTTTTTT. Complete variable domain (other parts from reference TRBV9 and TRBJ1-4): DSGVTQTPKHLITATGQRVTLRCSPRSGDLSVYWYQQSLDQGLQFLIQYYNGEERAKGNILERFSAQQFPDLHSELNLSSLELGDSALYFCASSVGQGLSEKLFFGSGTQLSVL.

About this clone: The same CDR3 also results from other DNA sequences found in this sample. The V call is TRBV30, the J call TRBJ2-7; TRBD2 matches 8 bases. The CDR3 consists of 13 residues. Germline CDR1 and CDR2: GTSNPN and SVGIG (reference sequence). The ends lost 2 bases at V and 2 bases at J; junction bases unmatched: 2. The CDR3 loop reads CAWSRGGTYEQYF. The CDR3 DNA reads TGTGCCTGGAGTCGGGGGGGTACCTACGAGCAGTACTTC.

This clone was seen only a few times. The chain links TRBV29-1 to TRBJ1-6; 7 bases are a match to TRBD1. Trimming cost V 3 bases and J 8 bases; bases outside gene matches: 7. The germline V gene has CDR1 SQVTM and CDR2 ANQGSEA. The CDR3 sequence is 14 residues long. The CDR3 loop reads CSVEARTGDSPLHF. In nucleotides, the CDR3 is TGCAGCGTTGAGGCCCGGACAGGTGATTCACCCCTCCACTTT.

The table lists this clone with a count of one. Sequence at one end of the junction differs from germline and may be a read error. The rearrangement uses TRBV18 and TRBJ2-5; 7 bases match TRBD1. The CDR3 is 14 amino acids. Germline CDR1 and CDR2: KGHSH and LQKENI. This CDR3 is CASSPPGQQETQYF. CDR3 nucleotides: TGTGCCAGCTCCCCACCGGGACAGCAAGAGACCCAGTACTTC.

This clone was detected once. This rearrangement joins TRBV7-9 to TRBJ2-5; D is uncertain. Germline values: CDR1 SEHNR, CDR2 FQNEAQ (reference sequence). The CDR3 loop spans 10 amino acids. Trimming shortened V by 5 bases and J by 7 bases, and 5 bases separated the two germline ends. The DNA of the CDR3 is TGTGCCAGCAGCCTTGTGACCCAGTACTTC. Translated, it gives CASSLVTQYF.

This clone was detected only a few times. V is TRBV6-5 and J is TRBJ2-1; 10 bases line up with TRBD1. This CDR3 comprises 15 residues. Germline V gene data show CDR1 as MNHEY and CDR2 as SVGAGI. The junction had 5 bases not matched to a gene; V was cut back by 5 bases and J by 4 bases. CDR3 coding DNA: TGTGCCAGCAGTGCCCCGGGACAGGGGTACAATGAGCAGTTCTTC. Protein sequence: CASSAPGQGYNEQFF.

V gene TRBV7-2 combines with J gene TRBJ2-5; perhaps D is TRBD1 or TRBD2 (5 bases each). The length of the CDR3 is 13 residues. Looked up from germline, CDR1 is SGHTA and CDR2 is FQGNSA. V was clipped by 5 bases and J by 2 bases, with 9 bases between them. The CDR3 nucleotides read TGTGCCAGCAGCCCGGGACGGCAAGAGACCCAGTACTTC. The encoded protein is CASSPGRQETQYF.

The rearrangement links TRBV18 to TRBJ1-2; TRBD1 matches 8 bases. The V gene's germline CDR1 is KGHSH and CDR2 LQKENI. There are 13 residues in the CDR3. The V gene end was trimmed by 3 bases and the J gene end by 6 bases; junction bases not matched to a gene: 3. CDR3 in amino acids: CASSPRTGHGYTF. CDR3 DNA: TGTGCCAGCTCACCTCGGACAGGGCATGGCTACACCTTC. Filled out from reference TRBV18 and TRBJ1-2, the complete variable domain reads NAGVMQNPRHLVRRRGQEARLRCSPMKGHSHVYWYRQLPEEGLKFMVYLQKENIIDESGMPKERFSAEFPKEGPSILRIQQVVRGDSAAYFCASSPRTGHGYTFGSGTRLTVV.

CDR3 DNA: TGTGCCAGCAGTTCTGGACGGGAAGGCTACACCTTC. This translates into CASSSGREGYTF. The rearrangement joins TRBV6-1 to TRBJ1-2; D unresolved. Germline V CDR1 and CDR2: MNHNS, SASEGT. Trimming took off 5 bases at V and 8 bases at J, with 12 bases between the two ends. The CDR3 spans 12 residues.

The V gene is TRBV15, the J gene TRBJ2-1; D ambiguous. CDR1 and CDR2 (germline): LNHNV, YYDKDF (reference sequence). There are 15 residues in the CDR3. With 0 bases removed from V and 9 bases from J, the gap between germline ends came to 15 bases. Here the CDR3 DNA reads TGTGCCACCAGCAGAGATACGGCAACAGACACTGAGCAGTTCTTC. This sequence encodes CATSRDTATDTEQFF.